The present T cell receptor (beta chain) was sequenced within a study of regulatory T cells in long-lasting Graves disease (dated by TCRdb to the early 2020s). Looking at the study overall: Persistent Graves' disease was defined as persistently positive TSH receptor autoantibodies together with antithyroid drug treatment for over 5 years. Peripheral blood TCR sequencing and RNA sequencing compared persistent Graves' disease patients with newly diagnosed Graves' disease patients. The study was conducted in China and was registered as a clinical trial. A total of approximately 35 samples underwent TCR sequencing: about 13 from persistent and approximately 20 from newly diagnosed Graves' disease patients. Persistent Graves' disease patients in the clinical cohort had taken antithyroid drugs for roughly ten years on average. The investigation overall reported the following: Sequencing and analysis were limited to the TCR beta chain. Only peripheral blood was studied, because thyroid tissue, the primary lesion, was inaccessible. More public clonotypes were shared among persistent patients (about 2,800) than among newly diagnosed patients (roughly 1,000). The authors noted that the small sample size was a limitation that may lower accuracy. Compared with newly diagnosed patients, persistent Graves' disease patients had lower TCR Shannon entropy and fewer highly expanded clones, which suggests clonal expansion.

This clonotype came up many times. This clone's antigen is unknown. It has no much larger one-base neighbor in the sample; base qualities were not kept. Libraries came from multiplex PCR. TCRdb records Illumina HiSeq 4000 as the sequencer. TCR beta libraries were built with iRepertoire HTBI primers and Arm-PCR amplification of CDR3 regions. Before sequencing, the PCR products went through gel purification. The authors' pipeline ran thus. A total of some 65 TRBV and 14 TRBJ segments were identified across samples and were used for gene usage analysis of CDR3 amino acid clonotypes. Filtered high-quality paired reads were merged into contigs using COPE and FqMerger. BLAST was used to align contigs to IMGT TRBV, TRBD and TRBJ reference genes, and CDR3 was defined according to IMGT. Any clonotype with a frequency above 0.1% was counted as a highly expanded clone. Shannon entropy served as the measure of repertoire diversity, while the Gini coefficient captured V-J evenness. A clonotype was considered public if more than one individual shared it. TCRdb redid the processing of the public reads, applying fastp at Q25 and MiXCR, and retained in-frame beta chains. For every CDR3 protein sequence, its rows merge into one entry that carries the most common genes and DNA. Clone size and V and J calls follow TCRdb, not the original study. This sample lists under 350,000 distinct CDR3 sequences; approximately 20% were detected once. The ten top clones hold roughly 50% of the sample.

This specimen's time point label, interpreted: persistent/refractory GD, antithyroid drugs over 5 years with positive TRAb. For both TCR sequencing and RNA sequencing, RNA was extracted from PBMCs using TRIzol. The diagnosis of Graves' disease was made according to American Thyroid Association guidelines. Recruitment of patients was carried out at an endocrinology department in Xi'an, China. From each patient, around 9 milliliters of peripheral blood was collected into an EDTA anticoagulant tube. Ficoll Paque Plus density gradient separation was used to isolate PBMCs, and no additional T cell sorting was done. An Agilent 2100 Bioanalyzer and agarose gel were used to check RNA quality, while a NanoDrop 2000 measured RNA concentration. This clonotype originated in a female donor with Graves disease. The sample consisted of peripheral blood mononuclear cells (PBMCs), taken when the disease was refractory, from a patient treated with antithyroid drugs.

The DNA sequence is as follows: TGCGCCAGCAGCCGGACTAGCGGGAGATACGAGCAGTACTTC. This translates into CASSRTSGRYEQYF. The chain links TRBV5-1 with TRBJ2-7, with 13 bases matching TRBD2. The CDR3 spans 14 residues, from the cysteine through the phenylalanine. Only CDR3 DNA is held: 42 bases, read in frame from base 1. The germline V gene sets CDR1 to SGHRS and CDR2 to YFSETQ. Trimming leaves V shorter by 4 bases and J shorter by 4 bases, with the junction holding 2 bases beyond the gene matches.